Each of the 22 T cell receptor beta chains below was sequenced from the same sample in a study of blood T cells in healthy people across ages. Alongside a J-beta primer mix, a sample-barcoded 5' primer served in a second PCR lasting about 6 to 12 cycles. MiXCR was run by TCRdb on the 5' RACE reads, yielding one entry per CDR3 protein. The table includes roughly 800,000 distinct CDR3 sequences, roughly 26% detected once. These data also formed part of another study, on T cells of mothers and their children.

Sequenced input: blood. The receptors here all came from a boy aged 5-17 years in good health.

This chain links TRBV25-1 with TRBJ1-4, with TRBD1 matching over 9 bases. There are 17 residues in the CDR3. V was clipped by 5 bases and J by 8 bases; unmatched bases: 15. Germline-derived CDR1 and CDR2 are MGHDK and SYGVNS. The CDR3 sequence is CASSPPGQGIEVEKLFF. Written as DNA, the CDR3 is TGTGCCAGCAGTCCACCGGGACAGGGAATAGAAGTGGAAAAACTGTTTTTT.

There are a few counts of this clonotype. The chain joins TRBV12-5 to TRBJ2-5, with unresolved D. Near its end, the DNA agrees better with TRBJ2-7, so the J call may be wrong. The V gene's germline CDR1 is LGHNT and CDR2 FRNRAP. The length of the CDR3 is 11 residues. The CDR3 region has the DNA TGTGCTAGTGGACTATACTACGAGCAGTACTTC. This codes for CASGLYYEQYF.

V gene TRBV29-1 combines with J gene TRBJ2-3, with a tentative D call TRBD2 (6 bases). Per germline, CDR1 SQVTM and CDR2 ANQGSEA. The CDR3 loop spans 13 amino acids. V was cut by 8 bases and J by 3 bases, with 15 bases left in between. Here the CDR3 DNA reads TGCAGCTCCGGGGGAGTAGGAACAGATACGCAGTATTTT. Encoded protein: CSSGGVGTDTQYF.

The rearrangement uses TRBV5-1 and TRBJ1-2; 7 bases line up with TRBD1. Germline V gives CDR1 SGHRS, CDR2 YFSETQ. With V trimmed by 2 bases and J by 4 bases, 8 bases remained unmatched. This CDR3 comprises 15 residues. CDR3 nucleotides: TGCGCCAGCAGCTTACAGGGGACATCCGGCTATGGCTACACCTTC. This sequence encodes CASSLQGTSGYGYTF.

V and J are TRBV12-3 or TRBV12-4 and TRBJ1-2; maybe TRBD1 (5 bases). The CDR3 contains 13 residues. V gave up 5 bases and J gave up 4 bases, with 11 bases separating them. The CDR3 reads CASSPDGGYGYTF. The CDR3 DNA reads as TGTGCCAGCAGTCCAGACGGGGGCTATGGCTACACCTTC.

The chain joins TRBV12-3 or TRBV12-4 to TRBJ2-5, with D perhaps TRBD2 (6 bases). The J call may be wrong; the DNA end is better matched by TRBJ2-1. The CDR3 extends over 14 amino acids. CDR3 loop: CASSWGVSDNEQFF. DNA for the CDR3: TGTGCCAGCAGCTGGGGGGTGTCGGATAATGAGCAGTTCTTC.

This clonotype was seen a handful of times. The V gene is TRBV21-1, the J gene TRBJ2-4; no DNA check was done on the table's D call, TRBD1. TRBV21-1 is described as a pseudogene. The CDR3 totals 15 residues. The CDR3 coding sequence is TGTGCCAGCATAATCAGGGGGAAGGCCAAAAACATTCAGTACTTC. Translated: CASIIRGKAKNIQYF.

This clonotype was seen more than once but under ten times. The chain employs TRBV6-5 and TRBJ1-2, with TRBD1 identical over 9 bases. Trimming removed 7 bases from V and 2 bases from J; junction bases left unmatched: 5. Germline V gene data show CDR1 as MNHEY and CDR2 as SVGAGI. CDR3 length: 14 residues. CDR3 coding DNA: TGTGCCAGCAAACGGGACAGGGAGAACTATGGCTACACCTTC. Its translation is CASKRDRENYGYTF.

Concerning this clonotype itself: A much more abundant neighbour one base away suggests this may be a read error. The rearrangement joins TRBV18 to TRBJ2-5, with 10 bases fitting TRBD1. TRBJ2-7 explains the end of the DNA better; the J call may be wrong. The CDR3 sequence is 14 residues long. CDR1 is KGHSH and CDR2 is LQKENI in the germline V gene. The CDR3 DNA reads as TGTGCCGGCTCAGCCGGGACAGGGGAATACGAGCAGTACTTC. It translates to CAGSAGTGEYEQYF.

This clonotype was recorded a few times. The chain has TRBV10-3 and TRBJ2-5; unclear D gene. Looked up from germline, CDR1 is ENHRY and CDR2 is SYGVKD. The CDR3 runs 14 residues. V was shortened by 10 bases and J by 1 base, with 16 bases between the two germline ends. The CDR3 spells CATRFTTSQETQYF. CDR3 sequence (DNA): TGTGCCACCCGATTTACTACCAGCCAAGAGACCCAGTACTTC.

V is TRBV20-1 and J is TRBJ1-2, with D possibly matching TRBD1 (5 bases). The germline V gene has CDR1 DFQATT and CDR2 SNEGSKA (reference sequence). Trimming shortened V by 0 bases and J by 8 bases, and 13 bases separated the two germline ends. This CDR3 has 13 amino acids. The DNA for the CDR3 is TGCAGTGCTAGAGATCAGAGGGGTGAGGGCTACACCTTC. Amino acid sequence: CSARDQRGEGYTF.

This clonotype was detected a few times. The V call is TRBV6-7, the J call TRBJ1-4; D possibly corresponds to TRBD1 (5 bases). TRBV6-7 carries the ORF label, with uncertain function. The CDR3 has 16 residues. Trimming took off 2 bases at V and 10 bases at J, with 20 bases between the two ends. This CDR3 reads CASSYPLGGSRGKLFF. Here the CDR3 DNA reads TGTGCCAGCAGTTACCCCCTCGGGGGGTCGCGAGGAAAACTGTTTTTT.

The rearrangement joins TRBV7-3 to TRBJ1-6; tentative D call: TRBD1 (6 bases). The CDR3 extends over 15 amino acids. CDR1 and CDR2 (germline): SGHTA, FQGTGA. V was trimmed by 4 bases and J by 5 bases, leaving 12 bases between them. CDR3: CASSSRAGDNSPLHF. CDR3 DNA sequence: TGTGCCAGCAGCTCAAGGGCAGGGGATAATTCACCCCTCCACTTT.

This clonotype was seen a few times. The DNA of the CDR3 is TGTGCCACCAGCAGAGAACGGAGCGCGAACACCGGGGAGCTGTTTTTT. Protein sequence: CATSRERSANTGELFF. The genes are TRBV15 and TRBJ2-2; no reliable D call. Germline CDR1 and CDR2: LNHNV and YYDKDF (reference sequence). This CDR3 is built from 16 residues. V was pared by 0 bases and J by 0 bases, with 8 bases between.

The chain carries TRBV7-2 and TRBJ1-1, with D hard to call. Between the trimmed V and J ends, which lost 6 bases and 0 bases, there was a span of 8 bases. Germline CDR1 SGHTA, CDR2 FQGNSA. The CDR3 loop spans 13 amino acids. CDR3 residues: CASRSQMNTEAFF. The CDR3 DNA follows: TGTGCCAGCAGGAGCCAGATGAACACTGAAGCTTTCTTT.

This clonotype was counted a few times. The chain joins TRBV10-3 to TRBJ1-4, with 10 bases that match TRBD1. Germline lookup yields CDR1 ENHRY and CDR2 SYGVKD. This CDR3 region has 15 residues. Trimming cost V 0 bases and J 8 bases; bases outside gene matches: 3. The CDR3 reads CAISESGTGAEKLFF. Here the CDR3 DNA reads TGTGCCATCAGTGAGTCGGGGACAGGGGCCGAAAAACTGTTTTTT.

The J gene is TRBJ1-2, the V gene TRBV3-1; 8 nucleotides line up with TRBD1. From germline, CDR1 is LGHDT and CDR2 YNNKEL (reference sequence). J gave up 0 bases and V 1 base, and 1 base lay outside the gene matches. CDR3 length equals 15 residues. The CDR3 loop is CASSQGTGSNYGYTF. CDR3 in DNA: TGTGCCAGCAGCCAAGGGACAGGGTCTAACTATGGCTACACCTTC.

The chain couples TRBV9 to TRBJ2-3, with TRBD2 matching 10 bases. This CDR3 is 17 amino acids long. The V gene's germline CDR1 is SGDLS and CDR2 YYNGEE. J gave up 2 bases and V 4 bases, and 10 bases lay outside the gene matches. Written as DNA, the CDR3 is TGTGCCAGCAGCCCGGGGCTAGCGGGGGTTCTCACAGATACGCAGTATTTT. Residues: CASSPGLAGVLTDTQYF.

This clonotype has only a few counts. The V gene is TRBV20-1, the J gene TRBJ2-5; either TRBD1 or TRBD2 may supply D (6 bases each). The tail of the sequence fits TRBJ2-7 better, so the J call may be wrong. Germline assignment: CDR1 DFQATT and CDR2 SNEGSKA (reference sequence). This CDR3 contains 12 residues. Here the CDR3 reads CSALLGGHEQYF. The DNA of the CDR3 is TGCAGTGCTCTCTTGGGGGGCCACGAGCAGTACTTC.

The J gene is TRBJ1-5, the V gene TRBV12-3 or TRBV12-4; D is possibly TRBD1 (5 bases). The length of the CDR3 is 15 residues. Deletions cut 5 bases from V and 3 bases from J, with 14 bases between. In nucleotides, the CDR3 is TGTGCCAGCAGTCCTTACCCAGGGACCAATCAGCCCCAGCATTTT. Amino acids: CASSPYPGTNQPQHF.

DNA for the CDR3: TGTGCCACCAGCAGAGACCACAATCAGCCCCAGCATTTT. Its translation is CATSRDHNQPQHF. The rearrangement joins TRBV15 to TRBJ1-5; D is unresolved. CDR1 is LNHNV, CDR2 YYDKDF, per germline (reference sequence). V dropped 0 bases and J dropped 3 bases, with 3 bases sitting between them. This CDR3 contains 13 residues.

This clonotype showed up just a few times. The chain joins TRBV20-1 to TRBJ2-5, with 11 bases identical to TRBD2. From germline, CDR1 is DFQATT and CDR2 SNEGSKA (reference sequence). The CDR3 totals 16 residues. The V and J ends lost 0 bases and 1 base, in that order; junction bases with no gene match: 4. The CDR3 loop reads CSARDASGGTQETQYF. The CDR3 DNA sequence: TGCAGTGCTAGAGACGCTAGCGGGGGGACCCAAGAGACCCAGTACTTC.